The 7 T cell receptor beta chains below come from one sample, sequenced in a study of naive and memory T cell subsets. Both TRBC1 and TRBC2 were covered by a beta constant-region primer of two equimolar oligonucleotides. In TCRdb, the UMI-ligation and nested PCR reads were re-called with MiXCR into one record per CDR3 protein. The sample shows about 5,000 distinct CDR3 sequences, approximately 7.6% of them seen only once. Sequencing was carried out using CD4+ TEMRA cells from blood. Subset: effector memory re-expressing CD45RA, CD45RA+ CD27-. The source of these receptors is a human donor in good health.

This clonotype has a count of ten or more. The gene calls are TRBV12-3 or TRBV12-4 and TRBJ2-3; 11 bases align to TRBD2. J was trimmed by 2 bases and V by 5 bases; bases with no gene match: 6. The CDR3 runs 16 residues. CDR3 nucleotide sequence: TGTGCCAGCAGTAATCGACTAGCGGGACTCACAGATACGCAGTATTTT. The encoded protein is CASSNRLAGLTDTQYF.

This clonotype was counted many times. V and J are TRBV3-1 and TRBJ2-3; 7 nucleotides agree with TRBD2. Germline V CDR1 and CDR2: LGHDT, YNNKEL (reference sequence). The CDR3 runs 13 residues. V lost 8 bases and J lost 6; bases outside the gene matches: 8. The CDR3 protein is CASATSTEDTQYF. In DNA, the CDR3 is TGTGCCAGCGCGACTAGCACAGAGGATACGCAGTATTTT.

In this sample, this clonotype turned up many times. The chain is built from TRBV2 and TRBJ2-1, with D perhaps TRBD2 (6 bases). This CDR3 is built from 12 residues. Trimming removed 8 bases at V and 10 bases at J, with 15 bases between. Germline V gene lookup returns CDR1 SNHLY and CDR2 FYNNEI. CDR3 protein: CASGGVRGEQFF. CDR3 sequence (DNA): TGTGCCAGCGGCGGGGTCCGAGGCGAGCAGTTCTTC.

The chain has TRBV5-4 and TRBJ2-5; no definite D call. This CDR3 is 13 amino acids long. Germline CDR1 reads SGHNT; CDR2 reads YYREEE (reference sequence). V was cut by 5 bases and J by 2 bases, with 10 bases left in between. The DNA for the CDR3 is TGTGCCAGCAGGACATGGGGTCAAGAGACCCAGTACTTC. Its protein is CASRTWGQETQYF.

The sample holds a few counts of this clonotype. This chain links TRBV3-1 with TRBJ2-3; TRBD1 is a possible D gene (6 bases). Germline assignment: CDR1 LGHDT and CDR2 YNNKEL (reference sequence). The V gene lost 2 bases and the J gene lost 3 bases, with 12 bases spanning the gap. The CDR3 is 15 residues long. CDR3 nucleotide sequence: TGTGCCAGCAGCCAACCTTCGCAGGGGACAGATACGCAGTATTTT. Its translation is CASSQPSQGTDTQYF.

This clonotype was picked up a small number of times. The rearrangement uses TRBV4-1 and TRBJ2-3, with 14 bases identical to TRBD2. This CDR3 comprises 19 residues. Germline trimming cut 2 bases from V and 4 bases from J; bases unmatched to any gene: 11. CDR1 and CDR2 (germline): MGHRA, YSYEKL. Written as DNA, the CDR3 is TGCGCCAGCAGCCAAATAGTGGGACTAGCGGGAGCCTTAGCAGATACGCAGTATTTT. As protein: CASSQIVGLAGALADTQYF.

About this clonotype: A read error may explain this, as a much larger clone is one base away. This chain links TRBV12-3 or TRBV12-4 with TRBJ2-2, with D perhaps matching TRBD2 (6 bases). This CDR3 spans 14 amino acids. The CDR3: CASSLQGNTGGLFF. In DNA, the CDR3 is TGTGCCAGCAGTTTACAGGGAAACACCGGGGGGCTGTTTTTT.